The 7 T cell receptor beta chains presented below share a single source sample, sequenced in a study of T cells in Graves' hyperthyroidism and ophthalmopathy (dated by TCRdb to between 2019 and 2020). The library was produced with multiplex PCR. Data came from an Illumina HiSeq 2000. TCR beta CDR3 regions were amplified from RNA transcripts. For the first round of RT-PCR on the TCR CDR3, the HTBI primer set was used together with the Qiagen OneStep RT-PCR kit. In TCRdb, the public reads were trimmed at Q25 with fastp and aligned with MiXCR, with productive beta chains retained. Here each entry gathers all rows of one CDR3 protein and keeps the most common genes and DNA. The sample records 200,000 to 250,000 distinct CDR3 sequences, more than 15% of which are singletons. Around 52% of the sample goes to the ten largest clones. The sample taken for sequencing was blood. Every receptor here comes from a man aged 50-60 years with Graves' hyperthyroidism.

This clonotype was seen repeatedly, ten times or more. The chain uses TRBV12-5 and TRBJ2-3; 11 bases map to TRBD1. With V trimmed by 6 bases and J by 6 bases, 5 bases remained unmatched. The CDR3 covers 14 residues. Germline V lookup: CDR1 LGHNT, CDR2 FRNRAP. The CDR3 here is CASGLGQGADTQYF. The CDR3 DNA is TGTGCTAGTGGCCTCGGACAGGGGGCGGATACGCAGTATTTT.

This clonotype was counted a few times. The chain is built from TRBV5-1 and TRBJ1-2, with 9 positions matching TRBD1. The length of the CDR3 is 15 residues. The germline CDR1 and CDR2 sequences are SGHRS and YFSETQ. V lost 0 bases to trimming and J lost 6 bases; unmatched junction nucleotides: 6. The chain's CDR3 is CASSLGDREAHGYTF. CDR3 sequence (DNA): TGCGCCAGCAGCTTGGGGGACAGGGAAGCGCATGGCTACACCTTC.

This chain connects TRBV6-1 to TRBJ1-3; D is unclear. V lost 8 bases to trimming and J lost 1 base, with 12 bases between them. The CDR3 contains 14 residues. Germline V gene data show CDR1 as MNHNS and CDR2 as SASEGT. DNA for the CDR3: TGTGCCAGCCATACCGTGGGGTCTGGAAACACCATATATTTT. Protein: CASHTVGSGNTIYF.

The sample holds many counts of this clonotype. The chain has TRBV12-3 or TRBV12-4 and TRBJ2-5; 8 nucleotides agree with TRBD2. The CDR3 totals 16 residues. Trimming at V came to 6 bases and at J to 2 bases, leaving 11 bases not matched to a gene. The CDR3 DNA follows: TGTGCCAGCAGACCCTCACTAGCGGTCACGCAAGAGACCCAGTACTTC. Residues: CASRPSLAVTQETQYF.

Many counts were recorded for this clonotype. This rearrangement joins TRBV7-2 to TRBJ1-4, with D unresolved. With 5 bases removed from V and 2 bases from J, the gap between germline ends came to 18 bases. Germline V gene data show CDR1 as SGHTA and CDR2 as FQGNSA. This CDR3 comprises 17 residues. The CDR3 DNA sequence: TGTGCCAGCAGCCAACGCATCATTCACCGTACTAATGAAAAACTGTTTTTT. It encodes CASSQRIIHRTNEKLFF.

This clonotype was picked up many times. Mismatch with germline at one junction end may stem from a read error. V gene TRBV28 combines with J gene TRBJ2-3; TRBD1 might be the D (5 bases). This CDR3 has 14 residues. CDR1 is MDHEN, CDR2 SYDVKM, per germline. The CDR3 loop reads CANSPQGRQDTQYF. The CDR3 DNA sequence: TGTGCCAACAGTCCTCAGGGTAGGCAAGATACGCAGTATTTT. Full variable domain (missing parts from reference TRBV28 and TRBJ2-3): DVKVTQSSRYLVKRTGEKVFLECVQDMDHENMFWYRQDPGLGLRLIYFSYDVKMKEKGDIPEGYSVSREKKERFSLILESASTNQTSMYLCANSPQGRQDTQYFGPGTRLTVL.

V usage is TRBV30 and J usage is TRBJ1-1; D may be TRBD1 (6 bases). Trimming pared 2 bases from V and 10 bases from J, leaving 17 bases between. Germline V gene sequence: CDR1 GTSNPN, CDR2 SVGIG (reference sequence). This CDR3 has 13 residues. CDR3 sequence (DNA): TGTGCCTGGAGTCGGGACAAAGTCTCTGGAGCTTTCTTT. Translated, it gives CAWSRDKVSGAFF.